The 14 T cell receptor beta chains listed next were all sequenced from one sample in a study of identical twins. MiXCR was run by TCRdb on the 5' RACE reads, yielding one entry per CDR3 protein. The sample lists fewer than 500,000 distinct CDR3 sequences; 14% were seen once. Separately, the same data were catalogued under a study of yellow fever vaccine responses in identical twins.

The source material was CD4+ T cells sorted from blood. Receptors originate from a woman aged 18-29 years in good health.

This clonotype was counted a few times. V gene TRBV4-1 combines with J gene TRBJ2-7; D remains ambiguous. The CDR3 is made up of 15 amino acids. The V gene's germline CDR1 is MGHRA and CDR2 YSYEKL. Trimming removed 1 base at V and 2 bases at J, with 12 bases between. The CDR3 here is CASSQVSQNAYEQYF. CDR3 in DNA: TGCGCCAGCAGCCAAGTGTCACAGAATGCCTACGAGCAGTACTTC.

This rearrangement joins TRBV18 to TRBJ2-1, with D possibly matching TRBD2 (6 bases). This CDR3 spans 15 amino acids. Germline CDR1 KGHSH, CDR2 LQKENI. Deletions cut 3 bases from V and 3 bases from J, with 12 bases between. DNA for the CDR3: TGTGCCAGCTCACCGAGAACTAGCTACTACAATGAGCAGTTCTTC. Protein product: CASSPRTSYYNEQFF.

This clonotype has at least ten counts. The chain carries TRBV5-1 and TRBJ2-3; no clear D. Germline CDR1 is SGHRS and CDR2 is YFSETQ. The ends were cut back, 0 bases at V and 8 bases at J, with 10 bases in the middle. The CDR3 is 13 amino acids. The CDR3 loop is CASSLASRSTQYF. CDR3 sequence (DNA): TGCGCCAGCAGCTTGGCCTCAAGGAGTACGCAGTATTTT.

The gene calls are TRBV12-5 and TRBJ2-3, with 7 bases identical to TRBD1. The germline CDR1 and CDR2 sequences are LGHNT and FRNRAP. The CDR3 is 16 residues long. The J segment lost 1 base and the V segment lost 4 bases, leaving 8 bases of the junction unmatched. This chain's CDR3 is CASGSGTESRTDTQYF. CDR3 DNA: TGTGCTAGTGGTTCGGGGACAGAATCACGCACAGATACGCAGTATTTT.

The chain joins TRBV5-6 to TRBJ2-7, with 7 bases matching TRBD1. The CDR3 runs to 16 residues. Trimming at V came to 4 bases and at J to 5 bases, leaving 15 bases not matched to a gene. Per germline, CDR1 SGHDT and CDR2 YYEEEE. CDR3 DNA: TGTGCCAGCAGCCACGAACGCGTGCAGGGGGACGACGAGCAGTACTTC. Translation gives CASSHERVQGDDEQYF.

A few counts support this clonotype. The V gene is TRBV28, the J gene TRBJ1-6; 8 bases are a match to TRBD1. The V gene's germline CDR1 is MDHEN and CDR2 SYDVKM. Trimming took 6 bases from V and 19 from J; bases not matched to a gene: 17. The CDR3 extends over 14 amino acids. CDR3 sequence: CASSPRGPGPRRHF. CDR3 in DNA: TGTGCCAGCAGCCCCAGGGGGCCGGGACCGCGCCGACACTTT.

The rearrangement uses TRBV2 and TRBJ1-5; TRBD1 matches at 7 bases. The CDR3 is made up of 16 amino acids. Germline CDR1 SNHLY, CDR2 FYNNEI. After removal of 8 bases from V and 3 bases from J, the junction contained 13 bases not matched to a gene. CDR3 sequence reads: CASRGTATRYNQPQHF. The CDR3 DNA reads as TGTGCCAGCCGTGGGACAGCCACCCGATACAATCAGCCCCAGCATTTT.

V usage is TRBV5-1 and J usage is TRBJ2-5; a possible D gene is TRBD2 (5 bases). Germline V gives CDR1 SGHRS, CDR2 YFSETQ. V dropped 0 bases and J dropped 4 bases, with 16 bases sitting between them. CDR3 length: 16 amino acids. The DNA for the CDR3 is TGCGCCAGCAGCTTGGTGACCGGGGTGGGAGCAGAGACCCAGTACTTC. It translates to CASSLVTGVGAETQYF.

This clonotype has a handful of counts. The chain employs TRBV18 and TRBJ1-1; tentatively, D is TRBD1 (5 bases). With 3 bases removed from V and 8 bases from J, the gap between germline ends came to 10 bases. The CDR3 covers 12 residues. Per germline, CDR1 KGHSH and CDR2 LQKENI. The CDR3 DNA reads TGTGCCAGCTCACCCTATGGGGGAGAAGCTTTCTTT. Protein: CASSPYGGEAFF. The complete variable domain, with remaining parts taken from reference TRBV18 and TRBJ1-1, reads NAGVMQNPRHLVRRRGQEARLRCSPMKGHSHVYWYRQLPEEGLKFMVYLQKENIIDESGMPKERFSAEFPKEGPSILRIQQVVRGDSAAYFCASSPYGGEAFFGQGTRLTVV.

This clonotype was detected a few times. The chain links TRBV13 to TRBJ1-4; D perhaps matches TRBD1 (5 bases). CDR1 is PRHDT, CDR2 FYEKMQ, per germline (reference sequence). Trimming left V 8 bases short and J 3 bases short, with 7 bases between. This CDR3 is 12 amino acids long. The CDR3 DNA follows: TGTGCCAGCGAGGGACCTAATGAAAAACTGTTTTTT. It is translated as CASEGPNEKLFF.

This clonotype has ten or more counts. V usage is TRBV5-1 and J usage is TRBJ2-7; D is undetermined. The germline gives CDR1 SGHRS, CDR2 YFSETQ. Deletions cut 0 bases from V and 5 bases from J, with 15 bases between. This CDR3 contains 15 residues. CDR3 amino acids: CASSLEAQPWDEQYF. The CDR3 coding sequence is TGCGCCAGCAGCTTGGAGGCCCAACCATGGGACGAGCAGTACTTC.

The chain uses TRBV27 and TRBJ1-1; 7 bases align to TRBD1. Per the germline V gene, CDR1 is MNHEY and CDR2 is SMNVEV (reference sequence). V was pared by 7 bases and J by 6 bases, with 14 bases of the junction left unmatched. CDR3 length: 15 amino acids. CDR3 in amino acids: CASIPQGSRKAEAFF. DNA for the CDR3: TGTGCCAGCATTCCACAGGGGAGTAGAAAAGCTGAAGCTTTCTTT.

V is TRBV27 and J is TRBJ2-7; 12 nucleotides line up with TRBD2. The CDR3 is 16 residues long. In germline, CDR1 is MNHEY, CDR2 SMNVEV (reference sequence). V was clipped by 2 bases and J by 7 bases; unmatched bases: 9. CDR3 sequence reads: CASSLILAGGPREQYF. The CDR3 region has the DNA TGTGCCAGCAGTTTAATCCTAGCGGGAGGGCCGAGGGAGCAGTACTTC.

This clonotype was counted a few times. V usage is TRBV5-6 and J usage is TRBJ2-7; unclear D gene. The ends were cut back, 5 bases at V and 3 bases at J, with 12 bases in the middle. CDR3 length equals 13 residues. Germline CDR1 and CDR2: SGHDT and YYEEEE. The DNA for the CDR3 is TGTGCCAGCAGTCCTGCGTCGCTCTACGAGCAGTACTTC. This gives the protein CASSPASLYEQYF.